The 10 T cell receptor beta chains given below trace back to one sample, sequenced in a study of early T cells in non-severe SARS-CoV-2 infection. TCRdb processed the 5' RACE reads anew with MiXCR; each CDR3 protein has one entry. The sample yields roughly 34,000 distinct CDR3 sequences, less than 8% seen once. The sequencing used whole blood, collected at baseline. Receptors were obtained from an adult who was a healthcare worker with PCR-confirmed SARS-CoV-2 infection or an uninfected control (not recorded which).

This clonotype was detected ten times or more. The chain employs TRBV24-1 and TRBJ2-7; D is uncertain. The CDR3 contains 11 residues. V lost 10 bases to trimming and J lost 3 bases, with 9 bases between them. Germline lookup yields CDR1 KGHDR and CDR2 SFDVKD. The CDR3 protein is CATQCYYEQYF. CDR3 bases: TGTGCCACGCAATGCTACTACGAGCAGTACTTC.

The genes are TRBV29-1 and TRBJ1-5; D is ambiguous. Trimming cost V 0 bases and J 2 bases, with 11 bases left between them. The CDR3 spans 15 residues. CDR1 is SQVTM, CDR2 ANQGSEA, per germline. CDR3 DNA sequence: TGCAGCGTTGAAGAATCGGGGATTGGCAATCAGCCCCAGCATTTT. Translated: CSVEESGIGNQPQHF.

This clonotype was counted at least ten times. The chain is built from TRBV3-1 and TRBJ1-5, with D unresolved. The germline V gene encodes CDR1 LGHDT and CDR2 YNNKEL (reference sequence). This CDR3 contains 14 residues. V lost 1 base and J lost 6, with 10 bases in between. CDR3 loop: CASSQVSGSQPQHF. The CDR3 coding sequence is TGTGCCAGCAGCCAAGTTTCCGGGAGTCAGCCCCAGCATTTT.

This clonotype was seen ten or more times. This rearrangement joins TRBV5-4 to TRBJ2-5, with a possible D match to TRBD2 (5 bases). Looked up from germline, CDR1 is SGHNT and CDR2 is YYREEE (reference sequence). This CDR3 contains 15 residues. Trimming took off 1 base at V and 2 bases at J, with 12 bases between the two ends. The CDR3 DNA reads TGTGCCAGCAGCTTGAATCCAGCGGCTCAAGAGACCCAGTACTTC. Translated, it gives CASSLNPAAQETQYF.

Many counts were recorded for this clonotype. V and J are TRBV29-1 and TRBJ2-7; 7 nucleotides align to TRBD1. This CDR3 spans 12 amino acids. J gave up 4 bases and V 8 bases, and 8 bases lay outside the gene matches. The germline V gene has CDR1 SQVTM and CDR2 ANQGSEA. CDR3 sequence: CSTRQGGYEQYF. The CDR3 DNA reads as TGCAGCACCCGACAGGGCGGGTACGAGCAGTACTTC.

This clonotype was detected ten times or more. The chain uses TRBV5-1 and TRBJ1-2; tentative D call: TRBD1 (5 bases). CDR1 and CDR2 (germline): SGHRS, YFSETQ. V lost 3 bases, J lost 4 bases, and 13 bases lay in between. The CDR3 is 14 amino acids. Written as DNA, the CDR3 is TGCGCCAGCAGCTACGGACGGGGCGGCTATGGCTACACCTTC. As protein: CASSYGRGGYGYTF.

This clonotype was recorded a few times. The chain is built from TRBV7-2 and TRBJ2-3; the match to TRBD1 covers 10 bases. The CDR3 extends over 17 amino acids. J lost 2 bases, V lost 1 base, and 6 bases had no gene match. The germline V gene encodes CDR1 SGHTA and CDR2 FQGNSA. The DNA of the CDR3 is TGTGCCAGCAGCTTAGGAGCGGGACAGGGGTCCACAGATACGCAGTATTTT. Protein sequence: CASSLGAGQGSTDTQYF.

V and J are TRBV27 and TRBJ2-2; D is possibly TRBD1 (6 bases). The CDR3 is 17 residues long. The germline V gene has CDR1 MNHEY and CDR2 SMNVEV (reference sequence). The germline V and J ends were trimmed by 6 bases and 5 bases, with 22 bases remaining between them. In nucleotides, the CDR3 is TGTGCCAGCAGCAACTTGGACCCAAGGACAGTAACCGGGGAGCTGTTTTTT. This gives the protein CASSNLDPRTVTGELFF.

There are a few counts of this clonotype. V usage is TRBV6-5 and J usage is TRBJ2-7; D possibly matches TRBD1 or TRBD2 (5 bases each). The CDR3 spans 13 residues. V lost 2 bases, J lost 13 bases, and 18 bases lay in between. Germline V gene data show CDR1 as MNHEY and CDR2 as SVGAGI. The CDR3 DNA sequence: TGTGCCAGCAGTTACACCGCCGGGACGGGGAAATACTTC. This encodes CASSYTAGTGKYF.

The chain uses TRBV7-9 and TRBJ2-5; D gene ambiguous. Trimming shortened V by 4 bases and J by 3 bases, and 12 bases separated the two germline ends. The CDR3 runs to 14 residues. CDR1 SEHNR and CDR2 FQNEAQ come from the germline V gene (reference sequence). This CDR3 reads CASSSPGEEETQYF. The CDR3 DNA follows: TGTGCCAGCAGCTCCCCCGGCGAGGAAGAGACCCAGTACTTC. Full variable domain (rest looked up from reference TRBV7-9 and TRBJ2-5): DTGVSQNPRHKITKRGQNVTFRCDPISEHNRLYWYRQTLGQGPEFLTYFQNEAQLEKSRLLSDRFSAERPKGSFSTLEIQRTEQGDSAMYLCASSSPGEEETQYFGPGTRLLVL.